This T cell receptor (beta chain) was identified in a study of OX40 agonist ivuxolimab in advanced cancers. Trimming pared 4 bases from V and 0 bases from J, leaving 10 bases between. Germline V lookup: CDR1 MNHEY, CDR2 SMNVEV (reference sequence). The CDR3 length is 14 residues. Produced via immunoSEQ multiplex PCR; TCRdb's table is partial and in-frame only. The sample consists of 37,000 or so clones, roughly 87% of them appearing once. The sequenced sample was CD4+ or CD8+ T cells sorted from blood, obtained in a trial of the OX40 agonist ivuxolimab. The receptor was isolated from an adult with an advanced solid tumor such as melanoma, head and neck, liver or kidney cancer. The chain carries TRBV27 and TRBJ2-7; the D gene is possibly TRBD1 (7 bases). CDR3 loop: CASSWRDSSYEQYF. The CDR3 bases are TGTGCCAGCAGTTGGCGGGACAGCTCCTACGAGCAGTACTTC.